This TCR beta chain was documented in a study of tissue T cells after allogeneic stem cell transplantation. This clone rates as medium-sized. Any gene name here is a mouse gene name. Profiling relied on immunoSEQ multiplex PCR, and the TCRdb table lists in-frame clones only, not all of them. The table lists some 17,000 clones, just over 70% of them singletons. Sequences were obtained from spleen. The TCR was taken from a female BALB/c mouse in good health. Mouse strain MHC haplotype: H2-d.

The CDR3 bases that were read are TGTGCCAGCGGTGGACAAACTTCTGGAAATACGCTCTAT. Amino acids: CASGGQTSGNTLY. The full-length CDR3 reads as CASGGQTSGNTLYF. This sequence joins TRBV13-2 and TRBJ1-3; D not resolved. Read data end 1 residue before the CDR3 end; the end is taken from the germline J gene. The germline V gene has CDR1 NNHNN and CDR2 SYGAGS (reference sequence). This CDR3 is 14 amino acids long. Trimming took 3 bases from V and 0 from J, leaving 7 bases between them.